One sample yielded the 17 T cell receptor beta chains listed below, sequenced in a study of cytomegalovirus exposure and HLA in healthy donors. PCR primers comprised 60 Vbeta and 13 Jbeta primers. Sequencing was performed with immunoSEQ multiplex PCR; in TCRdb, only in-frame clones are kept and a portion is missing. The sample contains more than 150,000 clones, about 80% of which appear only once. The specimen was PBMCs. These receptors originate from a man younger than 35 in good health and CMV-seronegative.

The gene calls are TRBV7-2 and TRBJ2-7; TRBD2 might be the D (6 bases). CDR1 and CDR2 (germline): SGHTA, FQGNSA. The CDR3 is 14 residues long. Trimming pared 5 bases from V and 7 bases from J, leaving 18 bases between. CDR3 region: CASSSFVGTSEQYF. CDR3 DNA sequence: TGTGCCAGCAGCAGTTTTGTCGGGACTTCGGAGCAGTACTTC.

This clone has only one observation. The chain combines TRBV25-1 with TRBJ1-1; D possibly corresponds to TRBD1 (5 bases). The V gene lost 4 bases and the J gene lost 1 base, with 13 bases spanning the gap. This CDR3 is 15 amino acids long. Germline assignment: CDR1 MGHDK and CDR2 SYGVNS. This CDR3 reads CASSALSRGNTEAFF. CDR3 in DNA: TGTGCCAGCAGTGCACTTAGTAGGGGGAACACTGAAGCTTTCTTT.

CDR3 residues: CASSVRVGYEQYF. The CDR3 nucleotides read TGTGCCAGCAGCGTGAGGGTTGGGTACGAGCAGTACTTC. The chain recombines TRBV9 with TRBJ2-7; TRBD2 might be the D (5 bases). V was clipped by 2 bases and J by 4 bases, with 10 bases between them. Germline CDR1 is SGDLS and CDR2 is YYNGEE. CDR3 length: 13 amino acids. The full variable domain, its missing parts supplied by reference TRBV9 and TRBJ2-7, is DSGVTQTPKHLITATGQRVTLRCSPRSGDLSVYWYQQSLDQGLQFLIQYYNGEERAKGNILERFSAQQFPDLHSELNLSSLELGDSALYFCASSVRVGYEQYFGPGTRLTVT.

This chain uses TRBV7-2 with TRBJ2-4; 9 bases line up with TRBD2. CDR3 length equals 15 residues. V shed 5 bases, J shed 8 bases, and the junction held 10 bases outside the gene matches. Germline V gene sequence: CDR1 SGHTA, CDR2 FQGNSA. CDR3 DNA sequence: TGTGCCAGCAGCCCCCACGGCGGGGGGGGTTACATTCAGTACTTC. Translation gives CASSPHGGGGYIQYF. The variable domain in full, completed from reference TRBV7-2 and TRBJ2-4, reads GAGVSQSPSNKVTEKGKDVELRCDPISGHTALYWYRQSLGQGLEFLIYFQGNSAPDKSGLPSDRFSAERTGGSVSTLTIQRTQQEDSAVYLCASSPHGGGGYIQYFGAGTRLSVL.

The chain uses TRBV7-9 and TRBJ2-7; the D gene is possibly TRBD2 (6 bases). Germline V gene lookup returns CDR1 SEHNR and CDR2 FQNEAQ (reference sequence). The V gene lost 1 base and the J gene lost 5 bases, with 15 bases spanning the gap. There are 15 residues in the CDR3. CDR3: CASSLVAGGGNEQYF. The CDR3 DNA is TGTGCCAGCAGCTTAGTCGCCGGGGGTGGGAACGAGCAGTACTTC.

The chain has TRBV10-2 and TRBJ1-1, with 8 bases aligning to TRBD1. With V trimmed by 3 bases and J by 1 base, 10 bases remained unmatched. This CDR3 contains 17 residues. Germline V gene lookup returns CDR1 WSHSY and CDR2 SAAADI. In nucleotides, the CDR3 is TGCGCCAGCAGTGAATGGCCGACAGGGGCTGAGAACACTGAAGCTTTCTTT. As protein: CASSEWPTGAENTEAFF.

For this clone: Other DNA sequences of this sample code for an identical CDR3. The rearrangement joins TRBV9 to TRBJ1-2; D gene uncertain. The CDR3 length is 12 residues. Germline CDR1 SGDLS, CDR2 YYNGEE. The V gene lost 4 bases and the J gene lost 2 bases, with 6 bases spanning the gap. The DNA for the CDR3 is TGTGCCAGCAGCACCACAAACTATGGCTACACCTTC. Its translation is CASSTTNYGYTF.

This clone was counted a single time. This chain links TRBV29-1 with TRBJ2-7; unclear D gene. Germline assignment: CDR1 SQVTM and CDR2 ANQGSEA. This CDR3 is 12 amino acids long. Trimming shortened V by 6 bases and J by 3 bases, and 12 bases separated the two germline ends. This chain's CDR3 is CSVAQRGYEQYF. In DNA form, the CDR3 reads TGCAGCGTCGCCCAGCGAGGCTACGAGCAGTACTTC.

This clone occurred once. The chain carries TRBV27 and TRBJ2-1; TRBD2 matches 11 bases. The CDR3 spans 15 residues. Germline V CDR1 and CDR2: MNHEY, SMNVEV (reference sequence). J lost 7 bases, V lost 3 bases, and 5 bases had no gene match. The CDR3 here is CASSFLAGGGNEQFF. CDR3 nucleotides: TGTGCCAGCAGTTTTCTAGCGGGGGGAGGGAATGAGCAGTTCTTC.

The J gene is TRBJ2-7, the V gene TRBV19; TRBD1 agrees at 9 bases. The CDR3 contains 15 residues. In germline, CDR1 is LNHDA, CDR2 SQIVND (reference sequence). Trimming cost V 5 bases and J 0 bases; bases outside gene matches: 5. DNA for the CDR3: TGTGCCAGTAGTCCCGGGACAGGGCTCTCCTACGAGCAGTACTTC. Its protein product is CASSPGTGLSYEQYF.

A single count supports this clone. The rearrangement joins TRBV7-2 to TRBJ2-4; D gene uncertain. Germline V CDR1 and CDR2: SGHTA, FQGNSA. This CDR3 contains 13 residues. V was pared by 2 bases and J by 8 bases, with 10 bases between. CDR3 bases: TGTGCCAGCAGCTTAAACTTGGCGGACATTCAGTACTTC. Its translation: CASSLNLADIQYF.

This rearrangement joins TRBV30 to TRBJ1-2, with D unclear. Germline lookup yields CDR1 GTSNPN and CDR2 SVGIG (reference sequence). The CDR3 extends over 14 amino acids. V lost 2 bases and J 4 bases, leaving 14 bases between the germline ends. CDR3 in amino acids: CAWSLMRGSYGYTF. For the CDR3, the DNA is TGTGCCTGGAGTCTCATGCGAGGGAGCTATGGCTACACCTTC. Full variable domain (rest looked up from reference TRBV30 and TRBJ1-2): SQTIHQWPATLVQPVGSPLSLECTVEGTSNPNLYWYRQAAGRGLQLLFYSVGIGQISSEVPQNLSASRPQDRQFILSSKKLLLSDSGFYLCAWSLMRGSYGYTFGSGTRLTVV.

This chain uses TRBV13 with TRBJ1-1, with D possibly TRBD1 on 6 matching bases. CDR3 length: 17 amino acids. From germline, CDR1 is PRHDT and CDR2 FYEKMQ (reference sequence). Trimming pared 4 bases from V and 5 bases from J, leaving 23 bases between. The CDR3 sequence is CASSWMNKQGAETEAFF. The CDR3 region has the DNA TGTGCCAGCAGCTGGATGAACAAACAGGGAGCTGAGACTGAAGCTTTCTTT. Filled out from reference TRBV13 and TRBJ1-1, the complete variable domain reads AAGVIQSPRHLIKEKRETATLKCYPIPRHDTVYWYQQGPGQDPQFLISFYEKMQSDKGSIPDRFSAQQFSDYHSELNMSSLELGDSALYFCASSWMNKQGAETEAFFGQGTRLTVV.

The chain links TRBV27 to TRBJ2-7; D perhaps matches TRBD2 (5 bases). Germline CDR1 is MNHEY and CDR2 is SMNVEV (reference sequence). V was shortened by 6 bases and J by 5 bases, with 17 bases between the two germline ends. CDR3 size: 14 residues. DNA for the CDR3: TGTGCCAGCAGCCTGCTAGCTACCGGCGACGAGCAGTACTTC. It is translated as CASSLLATGDEQYF.

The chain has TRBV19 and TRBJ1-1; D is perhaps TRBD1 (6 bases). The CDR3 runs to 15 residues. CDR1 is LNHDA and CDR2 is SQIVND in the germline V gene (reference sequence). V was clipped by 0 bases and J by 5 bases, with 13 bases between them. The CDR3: CASSIDLRGRTEAFF. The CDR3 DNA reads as TGTGCCAGTAGTATAGACCTCAGGGGAAGGACTGAAGCTTTCTTT.

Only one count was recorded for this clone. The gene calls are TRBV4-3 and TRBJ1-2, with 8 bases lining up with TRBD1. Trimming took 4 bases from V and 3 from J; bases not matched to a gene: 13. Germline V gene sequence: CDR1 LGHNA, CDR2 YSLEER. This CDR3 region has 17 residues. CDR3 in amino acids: CASSRGTGQARDYGYTF. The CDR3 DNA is TGCGCCAGCAGCCGGGGCACGGGACAGGCCAGGGACTATGGCTACACCTTC.

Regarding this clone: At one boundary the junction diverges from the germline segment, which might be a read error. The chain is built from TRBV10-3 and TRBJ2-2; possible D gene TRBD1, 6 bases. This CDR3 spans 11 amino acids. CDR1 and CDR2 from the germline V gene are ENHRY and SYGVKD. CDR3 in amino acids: CAISTNRELFF. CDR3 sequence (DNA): TGTGCCATCAGTACGAACAGGGAACTGTTTTTT.